This T cell receptor (beta chain) was documented in a study of blood T cell repertoires in COVID-19. Study summary: Sites across the United States, Italy and Spain contributed samples from acute and convalescent COVID-19. The cDNA or gDNA used as material had been derived from T cells, B-cell-depleted T cells, or PBMCs.

Original analysis: Estimates of nucleated cell counts were drawn from the amplification of reference gene primers. Profiled with immunoSEQ multiplex PCR; TCRdb holds only in-frame clones, not every one. D and trimming come from the DNA, and the V and J calls and clone size come from that table. This table has a few hundred thousand clones, 80% to 85% appearing once. Per germline, CDR1 GTSNPN and CDR2 SVGIG (reference sequence). CDR3 length equals 14 residues. Trimming removed 1 base from V and 2 bases from J, with 9 bases in between. The sample taken for sequencing was peripheral blood. The chain carries TRBV30 and TRBJ2-1; tentative D call: TRBD2 (5 bases). The receptor was isolated from a woman in her thirties who had recovered from COVID-19. The CDR3 coding sequence is TGTGCCTGGAGTGGGAGGAGAGCCTACAATGAGCAGTTCTTC. Translation: CAWSGRRAYNEQFF.